This T cell receptor (beta chain) came from a study of human T cells and chemical hapten exposure. TCRdb reprocessed the RACE reads with MiXCR, giving one entry per CDR3 protein. Of about 92,000 distinct CDR3 sequences listed, 11% are singletons. Study-wide points: Relative to control repertoires, expanded TCRs gave rise to significantly more large CDR3 similarity clusters.

For this clonotype: Its antigen is currently unknown.

Time point meaning: patch test 3, about 24 weeks after DPC sensitization. Regarding treatment: therapeutic diphenylcyclopropenone sensitization with weekly scalp DPC. Each donor was an alopecia patient between 18 and 70 years of age who qualified for DPC. The length of the CDR3 is 15 residues. Germline CDR1 WNHNN, CDR2 SYGVQD (reference sequence). V lost 1 base and J lost 5; bases outside the gene matches: 7. The receptor was isolated from a woman between 25 and 40 years old with alopecia areata. Some clones in this sample may be carry-over from other donors' samples. J is TRBJ2-5 and V is TRBV10-1; 7 nucleotides align to TRBD1. Sequences were derived from whole blood, sampled in connection with sensitization to the hapten diphenylcyclopropenone (DPC). The CDR3, as DNA: TGCGCCAGCAGTGAGTTTAACAGGGGAAGGGAGACCCAGTACTTC. Translated, it gives CASSEFNRGRETQYF.